This TCR beta chain is drawn from a study of T cells in localized non-small cell lung cancer. Study results and caveats: A single tumor region was sequenced, leaving heterogeneity possible. The highest T cell clonality was in uninvolved adjacent lung, above tumor. There were a median about 53 of the top 100 tumor clones appearing in adjacent lung.

In its sample, this clone was seen a few times. As yet, its antigen is unknown. Data came from immunoSEQ multiplex PCR; TCRdb stores just in-frame clones and leaves some out. The data show tens of thousands of clones, approximately 90% seen once. The CDR3 is 13 residues long. The V end lost 7 bases, the J end lost 7 bases, and 16 bases lay between the germline ends. The germline V gene has CDR1 SGHTA and CDR2 FQGNSA. The receptor was derived from a female donor of 60 years or more with stage II lung adenocarcinoma. This chain uses TRBV7-2 with TRBJ1-1; D is unclear. Sequenced here: peripheral blood mononuclear cells, sampled before any cancer treatment. The CDR3 sequence is CASTRVPTSEAFF. Here the CDR3 DNA reads TGTGCCAGCACCCGGGTCCCCACAAGTGAAGCTTTCTTT.